This entry features one T cell receptor beta chain sequence. Its antigen is not identified. The assay was immunoSEQ multiplex PCR, and TCRdb's table has in-frame clones only and misses some. The top ten clones hold 1.7% of a sample with approximately 140,000 clones, roughly nine tenths of them seen once. This entry comes from a study of T cells in localized non-small cell lung cancer. The CDR3 has 15 residues. With 7 bases clipped from V and 2 bases from J, the junction kept 5 bases outside the gene matches. Germline CDR1 and CDR2: SNHLY and FYNNEI. General observations from the study: Measurement of T cell clonality placed uninvolved adjacent lung highest, above the level in tumor. In the blood, greater T cell density corresponded to longer overall survival. Among the top 100 tumor clones, a median around 57 appeared in adjacent lung.

The chain has TRBV2 and TRBJ2-3; 11 bases are a match to TRBD2. The source is a female donor older than 55 with stage I lung adenocarcinoma. The sequenced sample was peripheral blood, obtained before any cancer treatment. The CDR3 DNA is TGTGCCAGCAAAGGGACTAGCGGATTCACAGATACGCAGTATTTT. Translating gives CASKGTSGFTDTQYF.